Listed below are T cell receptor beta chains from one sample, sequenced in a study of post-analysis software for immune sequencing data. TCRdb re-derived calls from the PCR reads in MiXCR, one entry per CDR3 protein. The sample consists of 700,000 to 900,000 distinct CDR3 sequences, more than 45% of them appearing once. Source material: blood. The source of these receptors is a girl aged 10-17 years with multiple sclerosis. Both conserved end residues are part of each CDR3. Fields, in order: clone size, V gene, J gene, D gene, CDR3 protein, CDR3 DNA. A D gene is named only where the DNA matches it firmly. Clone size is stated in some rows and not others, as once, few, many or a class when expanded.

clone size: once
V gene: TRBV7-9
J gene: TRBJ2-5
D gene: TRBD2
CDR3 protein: CASSSGLAGAGTQYF
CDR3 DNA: TGTGCCAGCAGCTCGGGACTAGCGGGAGCAGGGACCCAGTACTTC

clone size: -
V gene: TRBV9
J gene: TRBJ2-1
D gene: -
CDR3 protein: CASSVVGRVSYNEQFF
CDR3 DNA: TGTGCCAGTAGCGTAGTCGGCAGGGTCTCCTACAATGAGCAGTTCTTC

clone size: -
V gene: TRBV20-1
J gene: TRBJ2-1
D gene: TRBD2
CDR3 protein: CSAETSGGEYNEQFF
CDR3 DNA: TGCAGTGCCGAGACTAGCGGGGGGGAGTACAATGAGCAGTTCTTC

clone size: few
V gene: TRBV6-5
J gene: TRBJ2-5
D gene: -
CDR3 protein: CASSYESAARETQYF
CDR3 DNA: TGTGCCAGCAGTTACGAATCGGCGGCGCGAGAGACCCAGTACTTC

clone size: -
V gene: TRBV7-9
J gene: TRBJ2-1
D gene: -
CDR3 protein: CASSSGAIRAGMVNEQFF
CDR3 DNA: TGTGCCAGCAGCTCCGGGGCCATAAGGGCGGGAATGGTTAATGAGCAGTTCTTC

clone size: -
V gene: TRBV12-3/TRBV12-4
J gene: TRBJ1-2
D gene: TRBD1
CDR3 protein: CASSPAQGADYGYTF
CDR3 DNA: TGTGCCAGCAGCCCCGCACAGGGGGCCGACTATGGCTACACCTTC

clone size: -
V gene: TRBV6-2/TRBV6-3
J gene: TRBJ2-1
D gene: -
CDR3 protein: CASSWLGPPVNEQFF
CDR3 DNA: TGTGCCAGCAGTTGGCTCGGGCCCCCGGTCAATGAGCAGTTCTTC

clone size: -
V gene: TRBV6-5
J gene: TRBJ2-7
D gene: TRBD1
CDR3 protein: CASSGQGAPYDEQYF
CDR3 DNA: TGTGCCAGCAGTGGACAGGGGGCCCCATACGACGAGCAGTACTTC

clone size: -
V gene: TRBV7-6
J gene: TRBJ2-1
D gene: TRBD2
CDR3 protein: CASSLTNTEAGGSEQFF
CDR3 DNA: TGTGCCAGCAGCTTAACTAATACCGAGGCGGGAGGGAGTGAGCAGTTCTTC

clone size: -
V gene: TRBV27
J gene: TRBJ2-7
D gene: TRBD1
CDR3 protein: CASSFVPGQGAEQYF
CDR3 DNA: TGTGCCAGCAGTTTCGTCCCGGGACAGGGGGCCGAGCAGTACTTC

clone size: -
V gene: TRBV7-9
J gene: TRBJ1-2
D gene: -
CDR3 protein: CASSPVRGPINYGYTF
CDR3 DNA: TGTGCCAGCAGCCCAGTAAGAGGACCCATTAACTATGGCTACACCTTC

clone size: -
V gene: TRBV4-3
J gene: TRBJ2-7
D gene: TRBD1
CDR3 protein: CASSQNRGLSYEQYF
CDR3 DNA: TGCGCCAGCAGCCAAAACAGGGGCCTCTCCTACGAGCAGTACTTC

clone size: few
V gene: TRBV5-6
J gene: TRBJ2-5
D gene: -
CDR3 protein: CASSRTFRETQYF
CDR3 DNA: TGTGCCAGCAGCCGGACCTTCCGAGAGACCCAGTACTTC

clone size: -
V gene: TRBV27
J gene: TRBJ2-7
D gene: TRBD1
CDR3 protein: CASSSSQGGGYEQYF
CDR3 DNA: TGTGCCAGCAGTTCATCACAGGGGGGAGGATACGAGCAGTACTTC

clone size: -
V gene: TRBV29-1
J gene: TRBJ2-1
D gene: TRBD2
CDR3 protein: CSGGLAGYNNEQFF
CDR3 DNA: TGCAGCGGGGGACTAGCGGGTTACAACAATGAGCAGTTCTTC

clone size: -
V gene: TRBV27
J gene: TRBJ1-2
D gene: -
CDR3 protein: CASSLSGRNYGYTF
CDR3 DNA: TGTGCCAGCAGTTTATCCGGGAGGAACTATGGCTACACCTTC

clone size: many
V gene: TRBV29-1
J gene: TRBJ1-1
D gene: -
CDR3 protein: CSVEPGRTEAFF
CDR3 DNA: TGCAGCGTTGAGCCGGGTCGTACTGAAGCTTTCTTT